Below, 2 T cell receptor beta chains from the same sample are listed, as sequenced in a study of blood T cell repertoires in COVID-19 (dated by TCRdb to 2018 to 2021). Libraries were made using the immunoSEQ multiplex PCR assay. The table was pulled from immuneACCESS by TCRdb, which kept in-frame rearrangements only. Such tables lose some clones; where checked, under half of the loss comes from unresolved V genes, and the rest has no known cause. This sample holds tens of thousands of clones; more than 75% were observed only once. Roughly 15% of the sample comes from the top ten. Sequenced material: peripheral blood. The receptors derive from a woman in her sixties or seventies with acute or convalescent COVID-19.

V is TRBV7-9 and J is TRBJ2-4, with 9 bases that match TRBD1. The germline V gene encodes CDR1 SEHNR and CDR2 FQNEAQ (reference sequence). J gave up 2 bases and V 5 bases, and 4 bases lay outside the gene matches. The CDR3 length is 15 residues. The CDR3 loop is CASSDRGTSKNIQYF. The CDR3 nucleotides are TGTGCCAGCAGCGACAGGGGGACCTCCAAAAACATTCAGTACTTC.

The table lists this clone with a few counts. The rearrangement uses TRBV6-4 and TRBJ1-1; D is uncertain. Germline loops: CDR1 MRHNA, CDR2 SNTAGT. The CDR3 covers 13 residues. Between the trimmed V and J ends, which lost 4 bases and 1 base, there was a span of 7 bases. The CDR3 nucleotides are TGTGCCAGCAGTGTACAGCCGAACACTGAAGCTTTCTTT. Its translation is CASSVQPNTEAFF.